This passage covers 24 T cell receptor beta chains from one sample sequenced in a study of blood T cells in healthy people across ages. Then a second PCR, running about 6 to 12 cycles, was carried out with a sample-barcoded 5' primer and a J-beta primer mix. MiXCR, applied by TCRdb to the 5' RACE reads, yields one record per CDR3 protein. This sample carries some 1.4 million distinct CDR3 sequences, about 40% of them seen once, and the ten largest clones take 6.5% to 10%. The sequenced material came from blood. The receptors here all came from a woman between 18 and 29 years old in good health.

The J gene is TRBJ1-2, the V gene TRBV25-1; 8 bases match TRBD1. Trimming took 3 bases from V and 3 from J; bases not matched to a gene: 3. From germline, CDR1 is MGHDK and CDR2 SYGVNS. The CDR3 runs to 14 residues. DNA for the CDR3: TGTGCCAGCAGTGATTGGGACAGGTACTATGGCTACACCTTC. It codes for CASSDWDRYYGYTF.

The chain recombines TRBV29-1 with TRBJ2-7; D not certain. The germline V gene encodes CDR1 SQVTM and CDR2 ANQGSEA. This CDR3 has 12 amino acids. V lost 5 bases, J lost 7 bases, and 15 bases lay in between. The CDR3 bases are TGCAGCGTTCGCTCCTCCTACAGTGAGCAGTACTTC. It specifies CSVRSSYSEQYF.

The chain employs TRBV10-3 and TRBJ2-7; 8 bases match TRBD1. Trimming removed 6 bases from V and 7 bases from J; junction bases left unmatched: 11. This CDR3 is built from 14 residues. The germline V gene encodes CDR1 ENHRY and CDR2 SYGVKD. The DNA for the CDR3 is TGTGCCATCAGCTCGGACAGGGCGTCGGGGGAGCAGTACTTC. It is translated as CAISSDRASGEQYF.

This clonotype was detected ten times or more. The rearrangement joins TRBV29-1 to TRBJ2-7; D is tentatively TRBD1 or TRBD2 (5 bases each). V lost 4 bases and J lost 0, with 13 bases in between. CDR3 length: 14 amino acids. The germline V gene has CDR1 SQVTM and CDR2 ANQGSEA. CDR3 nucleotide sequence: TGCAGCGTTGCCGGGACCCCCAGCTCCTACGAGCAGTACTTC. Its protein is CSVAGTPSSYEQYF.

The V call is TRBV5-1, the J call TRBJ2-2; 9 bases are a match to TRBD1. The CDR3 is 15 residues long. The germline V gene encodes CDR1 SGHRS and CDR2 YFSETQ. Losses at the gene ends were 6 bases for V and 4 bases for J; bases not matched to a gene: 7. The CDR3 DNA reads TGCGCCAGCAACGAAGGGACAGGGTTCACCGGGGAGCTGTTTTTT. It codes for CASNEGTGFTGELFF.

The sample holds a few counts of this clonotype. The gene calls are TRBV20-1 and TRBJ2-5; D is uncertain. Germline V gene sequence: CDR1 DFQATT, CDR2 SNEGSKA (reference sequence). The CDR3 runs to 13 residues. With 5 bases removed from V and 5 bases from J, the gap between germline ends came to 15 bases. CDR3 bases: TGCAGTGCTCGCGGCCAATTGGGGGAGACCCAGTACTTC. Protein: CSARGQLGETQYF.

This clonotype occurred a few times. The genes are TRBV28 and TRBJ2-1; D is perhaps TRBD2 (7 bases). This CDR3 spans 15 amino acids. Trimming shortened V by 4 bases and J by 7 bases, and 17 bases separated the two germline ends. The V gene's germline CDR1 is MDHEN and CDR2 SYDVKM. DNA for the CDR3: TGTGCCAGCAGTTCCCCGGGGGGCGTCGTGAATGAGCAGTTCTTC. Protein product: CASSSPGGVVNEQFF.

The gene calls are TRBV6-5 and TRBJ1-3; D gene uncertain. This CDR3 has 14 residues. Germline V gives CDR1 MNHEY, CDR2 SVGAGI. With 6 bases removed from V and 0 bases from J, the gap between germline ends came to 9 bases. Here the CDR3 DNA reads TGTGCCAGCAGGCGAGACAACTCTGGAAACACCATATATTTT. Its protein product is CASRRDNSGNTIYF.

Note on this clonotype: A clone one base away is much larger, so this may be a read error. This sequence joins TRBV7-3 and TRBJ2-1; maybe TRBD2 (5 bases). The better agreement between TRBJ2-7 and the DNA end casts doubt on the J call. CDR3 size: 12 residues. Germline V gene sequence: CDR1 SGHTA, CDR2 FQGTGA. Here the CDR3 reads CASSSTSNEQYF. CDR3 nucleotides: TGTGCCAGCAGCTCAACTAGTAATGAGCAGTACTTC.

The chain joins TRBV11-3 to TRBJ2-1; 8 bases match TRBD2. The CDR3 runs to 17 residues. Trimming took 4 bases from V and 0 from J; bases not matched to a gene: 8. Per the germline V gene, CDR1 is SGHNT and CDR2 is YENEEA. In DNA, the CDR3 is TGTGCCAGCAGCTGGGTAGCGGGGACGACCTCCTACAATGAGCAGTTCTTC. This translates into CASSWVAGTTSYNEQFF.

A few counts support this clonotype. The rearrangement joins TRBV20-1 to TRBJ2-7; perhaps D is TRBD1 or TRBD2 (6 bases each). CDR3 length equals 14 residues. The germline gives CDR1 DFQATT, CDR2 SNEGSKA (reference sequence). V lost 5 bases to trimming and J lost 1 base, with 15 bases between them. This CDR3 reads CSAFTRGASYEQYF. The CDR3 region has the DNA TGCAGTGCTTTCACTAGGGGGGCGTCCTACGAGCAGTACTTC.

This clonotype was recorded many times. The chain links TRBV10-3 to TRBJ2-3; 10 bases fit TRBD2. Germline-derived CDR1 and CDR2 are ENHRY and SYGVKD. The ends lost 5 bases at V and 3 bases at J; junction bases unmatched: 5. CDR3 size: 15 residues. The CDR3 spells CAISRQAGGTDTQYF. The CDR3 DNA sequence: TGTGCCATCAGTCGTCAAGCGGGGGGGACAGATACGCAGTATTTT.

For the CDR3, the DNA is TGCAGCGTTACCTATCCTAGGGATAATGAAAAACTGTTTTTT. Translation: CSVTYPRDNEKLFF. This chain uses TRBV29-1 with TRBJ1-4; D remains ambiguous. The V and J ends lost 5 bases and 4 bases respectively, with 14 bases between them. This CDR3 is built from 14 residues. Germline V gene sequence: CDR1 SQVTM, CDR2 ANQGSEA.

The CDR3 nucleotides read TGTGCCAGCAGCTTAGCACAGGGGTTGGCGATCAATGAGCAGTACTTC. Translation gives CASSLAQGLAINEQYF. The chain links TRBV7-2 to TRBJ2-7; TRBD1 matches 7 bases. The germline gives CDR1 SGHTA, CDR2 FQGNSA. The CDR3 has 16 amino acids. The junction had 12 bases not matched to a gene; V was cut back by 0 bases and J by 7 bases.

This chain joins TRBV3-1 and TRBJ2-7; D is ambiguous. Trimming removed 4 bases at V and 7 bases at J, with 14 bases between. Germline V gene data show CDR1 as LGHDT and CDR2 as YNNKEL (reference sequence). The CDR3 has 13 amino acids. CDR3 residues: CASSPHSHNEQYF. The CDR3 DNA reads TGTGCCAGCAGCCCCCACAGCCACAATGAGCAGTACTTC.

The rearrangement uses TRBV20-1 and TRBJ2-7; D possibly corresponds to TRBD1 (5 bases). Germline assignment: CDR1 DFQATT and CDR2 SNEGSKA (reference sequence). The germline V and J ends were trimmed by 3 bases and 2 bases, with 11 bases remaining between them. The CDR3 has 13 residues. The CDR3 sequence: CSASQGTAYEQYF. The CDR3 DNA follows: TGCAGTGCTAGTCAGGGAACAGCCTACGAGCAGTACTTC.

This clonotype was counted only a few times. V gene TRBV7-2 combines with J gene TRBJ1-2; 7 nucleotides line up with TRBD1. V lost 5 bases, J lost 6 bases, and 6 bases stayed unmatched. CDR3 length: 13 residues. Germline V gene data show CDR1 as SGHTA and CDR2 as FQGNSA. In DNA, the CDR3 is TGTGCCAGCAGCCGCGGGACAGTTGATGGCTACACCTTC. Translating it yields CASSRGTVDGYTF.

On this clonotype itself: One junction end does not reproduce the germline sequence, and a read error may be involved. The chain employs TRBV12-3 or TRBV12-4 and TRBJ1-1, with D hard to call. The CDR3 has 14 residues. The CDR3 sequence: CAISKSPGNTEAFF. The CDR3 region has the DNA TGTGCCATCAGTAAGTCACCGGGGAACACTGAAGCTTTCTTT.

The chain couples TRBV5-5 to TRBJ1-5, with a possible D match to TRBD1 (5 bases). CDR1 and CDR2 from the germline V gene are SGHKS and YYEKEE (reference sequence). CDR3 length equals 15 residues. The V and J ends lost 1 base and 7 bases respectively, with 15 bases between them. The CDR3 region is CASSLMSGVGQPQHF. Here the CDR3 DNA reads TGTGCCAGCAGCTTGATGTCGGGGGTAGGGCAGCCCCAGCATTTT.

The chain couples TRBV11-1 to TRBJ2-1; the match to TRBD1 covers 7 bases. The junction had 20 bases not matched to a gene; V was cut back by 2 bases and J by 10 bases. The germline gives CDR1 SGHAT, CDR2 FQDESV (reference sequence). This CDR3 has 18 amino acids. The CDR3 protein is CASSLFYSEGAALGEQFF. The CDR3 DNA follows: TGTGCCAGCAGCTTATTTTATAGTGAGGGGGCCGCTTTGGGAGAGCAGTTCTTC. The variable domain in full, with the rest retrieved from reference TRBV11-1 and TRBJ2-1, is EAEVAQSPRYKITEKSQAVAFWCDPISGHATLYWYRQILGQGPELLVQFQDESVVDDSQLPKDRFSAERLKGVDSTLKIQPAELGDSAMYLCASSLFYSEGAALGEQFFGPGTRLTVL.

V is TRBV27 and J is TRBJ1-4; 10 bases map to TRBD1. Losses at the gene ends were 0 bases for V and 4 bases for J; bases not matched to a gene: 5. The CDR3 length is 17 residues. The germline V gene encodes CDR1 MNHEY and CDR2 SMNVEV (reference sequence). As DNA, the CDR3 is TGTGCCAGCAGTTTATCGAGGACAGGGGGAGTTAATGAAAAACTGTTTTTT. Translated: CASSLSRTGGVNEKLFF. Using reference TRBV27 and TRBJ1-4 for the parts outside the CDR3, the full variable domain is EAQVTQNPRYLITVTGKKLTVTCSQNMNHEYMSWYRQDPGLGLRQIYYSMNVEVTDKGDVPEGYKVSRKEKRNFPLILESPSPNQTSLYFCASSLSRTGGVNEKLFFGSGTQLSVL.

Many counts were recorded for this clonotype. The chain links TRBV3-1 to TRBJ2-5; D might be TRBD2 (6 bases). The CDR3 covers 12 residues. Trimming removed 4 bases from V and 5 bases from J, with 8 bases in between. Germline CDR1 LGHDT, CDR2 YNNKEL (reference sequence). CDR3 amino acids: CASSPGSETQYF. The CDR3 nucleotides read TGTGCCAGCAGCCCCGGGAGTGAGACCCAGTACTTC.

This clonotype appeared a few times. The V call is TRBV20-1, the J call TRBJ2-2, with 9 nucleotides matching TRBD1. Trimming removed 3 bases from V and 5 bases from J; junction bases left unmatched: 7. Germline assignment: CDR1 DFQATT and CDR2 SNEGSKA (reference sequence). The CDR3 has 15 residues. The CDR3 loop reads CSAREPGQGTGELFF. CDR3 coding DNA: TGCAGTGCTAGGGAGCCGGGACAGGGTACCGGGGAGCTGTTTTTT.

This clonotype was seen just once. The chain recombines TRBV7-2 with TRBJ2-1, with 13 bases identical to TRBD2. Germline-derived CDR1 and CDR2 are SGHTA and FQGNSA. The V segment lost 5 bases and the J segment 6 bases; nucleotides outside the gene matches: 7. The CDR3 is 16 amino acids. CDR3 region: CASSPKGLAGPNEQFF. CDR3 nucleotide sequence: TGTGCCAGCAGCCCGAAGGGACTAGCGGGACCCAATGAGCAGTTCTTC.